The 12 T cell receptor beta chains below were found in one sample sequenced in a study of shared T cell receptors in the human thymus. Some clones are missing from TCRdb's copy, which holds only in-frame ones; the method was immunoSEQ multiplex PCR. The sample includes hundreds of thousands of clones, approximately 80% seen only once; the top ten take around 0.012%. This same sample was also part of a study on human thymus T cells.

The sample comprised thymocytes. The receptors shown here come from a boy younger than two with a congenital heart defect.

The chain joins TRBV7-2 to TRBJ2-7; TRBD2 matches 14 bases. The germline gives CDR1 SGHTA, CDR2 FQGNSA. This CDR3 has 18 amino acids. V gave up 1 base and J gave up 9 bases; unmatched junction bases: 14. The CDR3 sequence: CASSLEGTSGSRAVRQYF. In nucleotides, the CDR3 is TGTGCCAGCAGCTTAGAAGGGACTAGCGGGAGCCGAGCCGTTAGGCAGTACTTC.

The rearrangement joins TRBV19 to TRBJ1-2, with TRBD1 as a possible D gene (6 bases). Trimming removed 6 bases from V and 0 bases from J, with 11 bases in between. The CDR3 has 14 amino acids. The germline V gene encodes CDR1 LNHDA and CDR2 SQIVND (reference sequence). Here the CDR3 DNA reads TGTGCCAGTAGGGGGACAAGGGCTAACTATGGCTACACCTTC. Translation gives CASRGTRANYGYTF.

The rearrangement links TRBV11-2 to TRBJ2-2; 7 nucleotides align to TRBD2. Unmatched junction bases numbered 7, after V lost 3 bases and J lost 3 bases. Per the germline V gene, CDR1 is SGHAT and CDR2 is FQNNGV. The CDR3 totals 16 residues. CDR3 protein: CASSLKGREYTGELFF. The CDR3 region has the DNA TGTGCCAGCAGCTTGAAGGGGCGGGAGTACACCGGGGAGCTGTTTTTT. Combining the CDR3 with reference TRBV11-2 and TRBJ2-2 gives the whole variable domain EAGVAQSPRYKIIEKRQSVAFWCNPISGHATLYWYQQILGQGPKLLIQFQNNGVVDDSQLPKDRFSAERLKGVDSTLKIQPAKLEDSAVYLCASSLKGREYTGELFFGEGSRLTVL.

This chain uses TRBV27 with TRBJ2-7, with 10 bases identical to TRBD2. The CDR3 runs to 16 residues. The junction had 9 bases not matched to a gene; V was cut back by 5 bases and J by 2 bases. CDR1 and CDR2 from the germline V gene are MNHEY and SMNVEV (reference sequence). The CDR3 sequence is CASSPMRLAGAYEQYF. In DNA form, the CDR3 reads TGTGCCAGCAGTCCGATGAGGCTAGCGGGAGCCTACGAGCAGTACTTC.

The table lists this clone with a few counts. This chain joins TRBV5-4 and TRBJ1-4; D remains ambiguous. The V end lost 4 bases, the J end lost 3 bases, and 10 bases lay between the germline ends. This CDR3 spans 14 amino acids. Germline V gene lookup returns CDR1 SGHNT and CDR2 YYREEE (reference sequence). The CDR3 here is CASSLAGSNEKLFF. The CDR3 nucleotides read TGTGCCAGCAGCCTAGCGGGGTCTAATGAAAAACTGTTTTTT.

This rearrangement joins TRBV11-3 to TRBJ1-1, with a possible D match to TRBD1 (6 bases). CDR1 is SGHNT, CDR2 YENEEA, per germline. The V end lost 4 bases, the J end lost 1 base, and 13 bases lay between the germline ends. This CDR3 has 15 residues. The CDR3 loop is CASSYGSDRNTEAFF. Written as DNA, the CDR3 is TGTGCCAGCAGCTACGGGTCGGACAGGAACACTGAAGCTTTCTTT.

This clone appeared a few times. The CDR3, as DNA: TGTGCCAGCAGCTCCGGGACAGGGTCGGCCTATGGCTACACCTTC. Amino acid sequence: CASSSGTGSAYGYTF. This chain connects TRBV7-2 to TRBJ1-2; 9 bases map to TRBD1. This CDR3 is 15 amino acids long. Germline V gene sequence: CDR1 SGHTA, CDR2 FQGNSA. The V gene end was trimmed by 4 bases and the J gene end by 4 bases; junction bases not matched to a gene: 7.

V usage is TRBV16 and J usage is TRBJ2-7, with D possibly being TRBD2 (7 bases). V was shortened by 4 bases and J by 6 bases, with 16 bases between the two germline ends. Germline CDR1 KGHSY, CDR2 FQNENV. The CDR3 is made up of 14 amino acids. The CDR3 DNA is TGTGCCAGCAGCCCGTGGGGGGGGCTGAGCGAGCAGTACTTC. Protein product: CASSPWGGLSEQYF.

The chain joins TRBV6-1 to TRBJ2-1; possible D gene TRBD1, 5 bases. Trimming left V 0 bases short and J 1 base short, with 10 bases between. From germline, CDR1 is MNHNS and CDR2 SASEGT. The CDR3 is 16 amino acids. In DNA, the CDR3 is TGTGCCAGCAGTGAAGCGGGGCGGCATTCCTACAATGAGCAGTTCTTC. Its protein product is CASSEAGRHSYNEQFF.

The chain recombines TRBV27 with TRBJ1-3, with unresolved D. Per the germline V gene, CDR1 is MNHEY and CDR2 is SMNVEV (reference sequence). Trimming stripped 5 bases from V and 2 bases from J, with 19 bases between. The CDR3 is 17 residues long. The CDR3, as DNA: TGTGCCAGCAGTCCGTACCGGAACAGAAGACCTGGAAACACCATATATTTT. Protein sequence: CASSPYRNRRPGNTIYF.

This chain uses TRBV5-6 with TRBJ1-1, with 9 bases identical to TRBD1. J lost 7 bases, V lost 4 bases, and 11 bases had no gene match. The CDR3 totals 15 residues. In germline, CDR1 is SGHDT, CDR2 YYEEEE. CDR3 sequence reads: CASSPDGDRALEAFF. As DNA, the CDR3 is TGTGCCAGCAGCCCTGACGGGGACAGGGCCCTTGAAGCTTTCTTT.

The chain has TRBV7-8 and TRBJ2-2; TRBD1 might be the D (6 bases). The V gene's germline CDR1 is SGHVS and CDR2 FQNEAQ. V was clipped by 7 bases and J by 6 bases, with 18 bases between them. The CDR3 has 15 amino acids. This chain's CDR3 is CASTQQGDAAGELFF. CDR3 nucleotides: TGTGCCAGCACACAACAGGGTGACGCGGCCGGGGAGCTGTTTTTT.